These T cell receptor beta chains were read from a single sample in a study of shared clonotypes between healthy human individuals. Sequencing was performed with immunoSEQ multiplex PCR; in TCRdb, only in-frame clones are kept and a portion is missing. Of about 380,000 clones detected, just over 95% appear once; the ten largest clones hold around 0.29%. Sequenced sample: memory CD8+ T cells sorted from blood. All receptors come from a man aged 25 to 40 in good health. Each CDR3 is given with its conserved first and last residue. A D gene is named only where the DNA matches it firmly. Clone size appears in some rows only: once, few, many, or a class for an expanded clone.

.	.	TRBJ2-5	TRBV11-1	CASSLELGDEETQYF	TGTGCCAGCAGCTTAGAACTGGGAGACGAAGAGACCCAGTACTTC
.	.	TRBJ1-2	TRBV6-5	CASSYSGYGYTF	TGTGCCAGCAGTTACTCTGGGTATGGCTACACCTTC
.	.	TRBJ2-3	TRBV7-2	CASSSSRRTDTQYF	TGTGCCAGCAGCTCCTCTAGGCGTACAGATACGCAGTATTTT
.	.	TRBJ2-1	TRBV19	CASSIDSGDNEQFF	TGTGCCAGTAGTATTGATTCGGGAGACAATGAGCAGTTCTTC
TRBD1	.	TRBJ1-1	TRBV28	CASGWTGVGWVGTEAFF	TGTGCCAGCGGATGGACAGGGGTTGGATGGGTGGGTACTGAAGCTTTCTTT
TRBD1	.	TRBJ1-1	TRBV4-1	CASSQGQSTEAFF	TGCGCCAGCAGCCAGGGACAGTCCACTGAAGCTTTCTTT
.	.	TRBJ1-1	TRBV28	CASSPGGSMNTEAFF	TGTGCCAGCAGTCCCGGAGGTTCAATGAACACTGAAGCTTTCTTT
.	.	TRBJ1-5	TRBV28	CASSGARQPQHF	TGTGCCAGCAGCGGGGCTCGTCAGCCCCAGCATTTT
.	.	TRBJ2-7	TRBV6-5	CASREPGLHEQYF	TGTGCCAGCAGGGAACCGGGACTTCACGAGCAGTACTTC
.	.	TRBJ2-7	TRBV7-9	CASMVAPSSEQYF	TGTGCCAGCATGGTCGCCCCGTCTAGCGAGCAGTACTTC
.	.	TRBJ2-5	TRBV5-4	CASSLVSGEETQYF	TGTGCCAGCAGCTTAGTTTCGGGGGAAGAGACCCAGTACTTC
.	.	TRBJ2-7	TRBV9	CASSVVPGQKIYEQYF	TGTGCCAGCAGCGTAGTTCCGGGACAAAAAATCTACGAGCAGTACTTC
.	.	TRBJ2-1	TRBV6-5	CASSMGARNEQFF	TGTGCCAGCAGTATGGGGGCCCGCAATGAGCAGTTCTTC
TRBD1	few	TRBJ1-1	TRBV10-3	CAIGGTGGTEAFF	TGTGCCATCGGCGGGACAGGGGGCACTGAAGCTTTCTTT
TRBD1	.	TRBJ2-1	TRBV27	CASSLGQGTAQFF	TGTGCCAGCAGTTTGGGACAGGGTACGGCGCAGTTCTTC
.	.	TRBJ2-7	TRBV4-1	CASSPMGGPNEQYF	TGCGCCAGCAGCCCGATGGGGGGGCCCAACGAGCAGTACTTC
.	.	TRBJ2-7	TRBV7-9	CASSSQTTGAGHSFHEQYF	TGTGCCAGCAGCTCCCAGACGACGGGGGCGGGACACTCCTTCCACGAGCAGTACTTC
.	.	TRBJ2-1	TRBV19	CASSIGVTSYNEQFF	TGTGCCAGTAGTATCGGAGTGACCTCCTACAATGAGCAGTTCTTC
.	.	TRBJ2-2	TRBV6-1	CASSPWGAGELFF	TGTGCCAGCAGCCCTTGGGGGGCCGGGGAGCTGTTTTTT
.	.	TRBJ1-1	TRBV6-4	CASSDSQSREAFF	TGTGCCAGCAGTGACTCCCAGAGCAGAGAAGCTTTCTTT
.	.	TRBJ1-5	TRBV21-1	CASSKAPGQGTQPQHF	TGTGCCAGCAGCAAAGCTCCGGGACAGGGGACCCAGCCCCAGCATTTT
.	once	TRBJ2-7	TRBV4-1	CASSQFEFAESYEQYF	TGCGCCAGCAGCCAATTTGAGTTTGCGGAGTCCTACGAGCAGTACTTC
TRBD2	.	TRBJ2-5	TRBV2	CASSEGGSLETQYF	TGTGCCAGCAGTGAGGGGGGGTCGTTAGAGACCCAGTACTTC
TRBD2	.	TRBJ2-2	TRBV4-2	CASSLSGMHAGELFF	TGTGCCAGCAGCCTTAGCGGGATGCACGCCGGGGAGCTGTTTTTT
TRBD2	.	TRBJ2-1	TRBV27	CASSSYSGRANEQFF	TGTGCCAGCAGTTCTTATAGCGGGAGGGCCAATGAGCAGTTCTTC
.	.	TRBJ1-2	TRBV5-1	CASRQGYGYTF	TGCGCCAGCAGACAGGGCTATGGCTACACCTTC
.	once	TRBJ2-3	TRBV6-6	CASSPAVRTDTQYF	TGTGCCAGCAGCCCCGCGGTGCGCACAGATACGCAGTATTTT
.	once	TRBJ2-1	TRBV5-1	CASSFEGGLYEQFF	TGCGCCAGCAGCTTCGAGGGAGGCTTATACGAGCAGTTCTTC
.	.	TRBJ2-3	TRBV4-2	CASSQELGLRSDTQYF	TGTGCCAGCAGCCAAGAGTTGGGACTCCGATCGGATACGCAGTATTTT
TRBD2	.	TRBJ2-3	TRBV4-1	CASSRDLSSGRADTQYF	TGCGCCAGCAGCCGGGACCTCAGTAGCGGGAGGGCAGATACGCAGTATTTT
.	once	TRBJ2-7	TRBV15	CATSRYGDYEQYF	TGTGCCACCAGCCGGTACGGGGACTACGAGCAGTACTTC
.	.	TRBJ2-2	TRBV10-3	CAISGSEGLRGELFF	TGTGCCATCAGTGGGTCGGAAGGACTTAGAGGGGAGCTGTTTTTT
.	few	TRBJ2-7	TRBV7-9	CASSLAAYEQYF	TGTGCCAGCAGCTTAGCGGCCTACGAGCAGTACTTC
.	once	TRBJ1-2	TRBV10-3	CASGGDGYTF	TGTGCCTCCGGGGGGGACGGCTACACCTTC
.	.	TRBJ2-1	TRBV12-2	CASRLVRGRGSYNEQFF	TGTGCAAGTCGCTTAGTCAGGGGCAGGGGCTCCTACAATGAGCAGTTCTTC
.	.	TRBJ2-5	TRBV18	CASSPRWGSQETQYF	TGTGCCAGCTCACCTCGCTGGGGAAGCCAAGAGACCCAGTACTTC
.	.	TRBJ2-1	TRBV11-2	CASSLAGADEQFF	TGTGCCAGCAGCTTAGCGGGAGCTGATGAGCAGTTCTTC
TRBD1	.	TRBJ2-5	TRBV4-1	CASSQGWQGAGTQYF	TGCGCCAGCAGCCAAGGGTGGCAGGGGGCAGGGACCCAGTACTTC
TRBD1	.	TRBJ1-2	TRBV25-1	CASSAQGAGYGYTF	TGTGCCAGCAGTGCACAGGGGGCGGGCTATGGCTACACCTTC
.	.	TRBJ1-2	TRBV19	CASSIDRHYGYTF	TGTGCCAGTAGTATAGATCGGCACTATGGCTACACCTTC
TRBD1	.	TRBJ2-1	TRBV6-5	CASSYIRGTGGEQFF	TGTGCCAGCAGTTACATCCGAGGGACAGGGGGTGAGCAGTTCTTC